This T cell receptor (beta chain) was sequenced for a study of shared clonotypes between healthy human individuals. Assay: immunoSEQ multiplex PCR; the TCRdb copy retains only in-frame clones and omits some. The sample holds under 1,100,000 clones, about 74% seen once. V was clipped by 0 bases and J by 5 bases, with 7 bases between them. The germline CDR1 and CDR2 sequences are MNHNY and SVGAGI (reference sequence). This CDR3 spans 13 amino acids. The source of this sequence is a man aged 18 to 30 in good health. Sequenced sample: memory CD4+ T cells sorted from blood. Noted subset: CD45RA-negative fraction. V and J are TRBV6-6 and TRBJ2-5; TRBD2 might be the D (5 bases). CDR3 bases: TGTGCCAGCAGTTACTCTAGCGAGGAGACCCAGTACTTC. The encoded protein is CASSYSSEETQYF.